The clone carrying this T cell receptor (beta chain) was detected once. As yet, its antigen is unknown. Trimming removed 3 bases from V and 3 bases from J, with 9 bases in between. The germline V gene has CDR1 GTSNPN and CDR2 SVGIG (reference sequence). This CDR3 spans 13 amino acids. These data originate in a study of lymphopenia after photon versus proton radiotherapy. Study conclusions and caveats: Photon-treated patients lost naive T cells and TCR diversity; proton-treated stayed stable. Larger post-nadir TCR diversity loss correlated inversely with survival in deceased patients. Survival link was tested only in deceased patients; proton benefit remains a possibility.

Some clones are missing from TCRdb's copy, which holds only in-frame ones; the method was immunoSEQ multiplex PCR. The table records more than 45,000 clones, approximately 84% of them present only once. The sequence derives from a man aged 60 to 75 with pancreatic cancer. This chain connects TRBV30 to TRBJ1-3; no reliable D call. The sequencing here drew on peripheral blood, taken from a patient treated with proton-based radiotherapy. The CDR3 bases are TGTGCCTGGAGGTGGTCTAGTGGAAACACCATATATTTT. Protein: CAWRWSSGNTIYF. The whole variable domain, remainder taken from reference TRBV30 and TRBJ1-3, is SQTIHQWPATLVQPVGSPLSLECTVEGTSNPNLYWYRQAAGRGLQLLFYSVGIGQISSEVPQNLSASRPQDRQFILSSKKLLLSDSGFYLCAWRWSSGNTIYFGEGSWLTVV.